Shown below are 6 T cell receptor beta chains from a single sample sequenced in a study of blood T cell repertoires in COVID-19 (dated by TCRdb to the early 2020s). Libraries were built with the immunoSEQ multiplex PCR assay. Not all clones reach the TCRdb copy of this immuneACCESS table, which keeps in-frame sequences only. Checked studies attribute under half of the gap to unresolved V genes and leave the rest unexplained. The table for this sample lists a few hundred thousand clones; approximately 91% of them were counted only once. Together, the top ten hold approximately 1% of the sample. Sequences were obtained from PBMCs or T cells enriched from blood (not recorded which). These receptors originate from a woman aged 25 to 45 who had recovered from COVID-19.

The chain employs TRBV2 and TRBJ2-1; possible D gene TRBD2, 6 bases. This CDR3 contains 14 residues. Trimming stripped 10 bases from V and 9 bases from J, with 22 bases between. Germline V gives CDR1 SNHLY, CDR2 FYNNEI. CDR3 DNA sequence: TGTGCCACCTTGGGCCGGACTCCCGGGGGTGAGCAGTTCTTC. This gives the protein CATLGRTPGGEQFF.

This chain connects TRBV19 to TRBJ2-1; the D gene is possibly TRBD2 (6 bases). CDR1 and CDR2 (germline): LNHDA, SQIVND (reference sequence). The CDR3 is made up of 16 amino acids. Trimming shortened V by 2 bases and J by 9 bases, and 20 bases separated the two germline ends. CDR3 coding DNA: TGTGCCAGTAGTATAATGGGCACTAGCCTAAACGGTGAGCAGTTCTTC. Amino acids: CASSIMGTSLNGEQFF.

A note on this clone: Its ends do not fully match the called genes, so a read error is possible. Other DNA sequences from this sample encode an identical CDR3 as well. V usage is TRBV19 and J usage is TRBJ2-5; no clear D gene. Germline V gene data show CDR1 as LNHDA and CDR2 as SQIVND (reference sequence). The CDR3 covers 16 residues. Here the CDR3 reads CASSIGGLKYQETQYF. CDR3 coding DNA: TGTGCCAGTAGTATAGGAGGTCTGAAGTACCAGGAGACCCAGTACTTC.

This clone was recorded only once. The gene calls are TRBV19 and TRBJ2-2, with TRBD2 identical over 13 bases. CDR1 and CDR2 from the germline V gene are LNHDA and SQIVND (reference sequence). V gave up 6 bases and J gave up 5 bases; unmatched junction bases: 18. This CDR3 has 20 amino acids. CDR3 DNA sequence: TGTGCCAGTAGCCCCCCGGAACTCGATACTAGCGGGAGGGCGACCGGGGAGCTGTTTTTT. Protein: CASSPPELDTSGRATGELFF.

CDR3 nucleotide sequence: TGTGCCAGCAGTGGGACTAGCGGGGGGTTTTTCCCAGGTGAGCAGTTCTTC. Translated, it gives CASSGTSGGFFPGEQFF. The V and J genes are TRBV6-1 and TRBJ2-1, with TRBD2 identical over 14 bases. Germline V gene sequence: CDR1 MNHNS, CDR2 SASEGT. The CDR3 sequence is 17 residues long. V trimming: 4 bases; J trimming: 9 bases; junction bases outside the gene matches: 11.

The chain is built from TRBV5-6 and TRBJ1-5, with a weak D call TRBD1 (6 bases). Trimming removed 4 bases at V and 4 bases at J, with 15 bases between. CDR3 size: 15 residues. Germline CDR1 reads SGHDT; CDR2 reads YYEEEE. The DNA for the CDR3 is TGTGCCAGCAGCCCCCAGGGGTCAGGGAATCAGCCCCAGCATTTT. It specifies CASSPQGSGNQPQHF.